In its sample, the clone carrying this TCR beta chain was seen a few times. With V trimmed by 6 bases and J by 3 bases, 7 bases remained unmatched. The CDR3 spans 15 residues. The V gene's germline CDR1 is MNHEY and CDR2 SMNVEV (reference sequence). The sample is drawn from a study of T cells of healthy individuals. TCRdb analysed the 5' RACE reads with MiXCR anew, one entry per CDR3 protein. The table includes about 96,000 distinct CDR3 sequences, under 20% detected once. The rearrangement uses TRBV27 and TRBJ2-7; 11 positions match TRBD1. This TCR derives from a human donor in good health. CDR3 nucleotide sequence: TGTGCCAGCAGCCGTGGACAGGGGGCTTTCTACGAGCAGTACTTC. Translation gives CASSRGQGAFYEQYF.